Below are 4 T cell receptor beta chains sequenced from a single sample in a study of high-grade serous ovarian cancer treatment subgroups. Tumor samples were taken before definitive surgery or chemotherapy. The data were produced by immunoSEQ multiplex PCR, yet TCRdb's version contains in-frame clones alone and is incomplete. The table has 2,500 to 3,000 clones, more than 60% seen once; the top ten hold approximately 5%. The sequencing input was tumor tissue. The origin of the receptors is a human donor with high-grade serous ovarian cancer.

CDR3 sequence: CASSLDSGRASDTQYF. CDR3 DNA: TGCGCCAGCAGCTTGGACAGCGGGAGGGCCTCAGATACGCAGTATTTT. The gene calls are TRBV5-1 and TRBJ2-3; TRBD2 aligns across 10 bases. The germline V gene has CDR1 SGHRS and CDR2 YFSETQ. The V and J ends lost 0 bases and 4 bases, in that order; junction bases with no gene match: 5. CDR3 length: 16 amino acids. The entire variable domain, with the rest obtained from reference TRBV5-1 and TRBJ2-3, is as follows: KAGVTQTPRYLIKTRGQQVTLSCSPISGHRSVSWYQQTPGQGLQFLFEYFSETQRNKGNFPGRFSGRQFSNSRSEMNVSTLELGDSALYLCASSLDSGRASDTQYFGPGTRLTVL.

This clone appeared a single time. This rearrangement joins TRBV4-2 to TRBJ2-2; D possibly corresponds to TRBD2 (6 bases). This CDR3 region has 16 residues. The V end lost 6 bases, the J end lost 1 base, and 15 bases lay between the germline ends. Germline lookup yields CDR1 LGHNA and CDR2 YNFKEQ. The CDR3 is CASSPGRSENTGELFF. CDR3 nucleotide sequence: TGTGCCAGCAGTCCGGGGAGGTCAGAGAACACCGGGGAGCTGTTTTTT.

V usage is TRBV7-8 and J usage is TRBJ2-7, with no clear D. The CDR3 is 16 residues long. In germline, CDR1 is SGHVS, CDR2 FQNEAQ. Trimming took off 4 bases at V and 2 bases at J, with 18 bases between the two ends. The CDR3 nucleotides are TGTGCCAGCAGCTCCCGGACCCTCAGGACGCCCTACGAGCAGTACTTC. Its translation is CASSSRTLRTPYEQYF.

This rearrangement joins TRBV18 to TRBJ2-7; 7 nucleotides match TRBD1. Germline V gives CDR1 KGHSH, CDR2 LQKENI. V lost 2 bases, J lost 2 bases, and 9 bases stayed unmatched. The CDR3 contains 16 residues. The CDR3 loop is CASSPRGQGSPYEQYF. The CDR3 region has the DNA TGTGCCAGCTCACCAAGGGGGCAGGGAAGCCCCTACGAGCAGTACTTC.